Below, 22 T cell receptor beta chains from the same sample are listed, as sequenced in a study of blood T cell repertoires in COVID-19. The repertoire was sequenced with immunoSEQ multiplex PCR; TCRdb's copy has only in-frame clones and lacks some. The table records around 300,000 clones, about nine tenths of them present only once. Sequences were obtained from PBMCs or T cells enriched from blood (not recorded which). The receptors were sampled from a woman aged 50 to 60 who had recovered from COVID-19.

The V and J genes are TRBV25-1 and TRBJ2-7; 8 bases fit TRBD2. The V gene's germline CDR1 is MGHDK and CDR2 SYGVNS. The CDR3 is 15 residues long. The ends lost 3 bases at V and 0 bases at J; junction bases unmatched: 4. CDR3 nucleotide sequence: TGTGCCAGCAGTGACCATAGCGGGAACTCCTACGAGCAGTACTTC. This sequence encodes CASSDHSGNSYEQYF.

This clone was seen a handful of times. The rearrangement links TRBV18 to TRBJ2-7; weak D call: TRBD1 (5 bases). There are 14 residues in the CDR3. V lost 1 base to trimming and J lost 5 bases, with 12 bases between them. Germline V gene data show CDR1 as KGHSH and CDR2 as LQKENI. CDR3 DNA: TGTGCCAGCTCACCACGGGTCAGGGAAGACGAGCAGTACTTC. It yields the protein CASSPRVREDEQYF.

The count of this clone is one. V and J are TRBV2 and TRBJ1-4; D is undetermined. The CDR3 is made up of 15 amino acids. Between the trimmed V and J ends, which lost 1 base and 3 bases, there was a span of 9 bases. The V gene's germline CDR1 is SNHLY and CDR2 FYNNEI. The CDR3 coding sequence is TGTGCCAGCAGTGAAGTAGGGAGTTCTAATGAAAAACTGTTTTTT. As protein: CASSEVGSSNEKLFF.

This clone was seen just once. The CDR3 DNA sequence: TGCGCCAGCAGGGAAGTGGAGGTTTACAATGAGCAGTTCTTC. Residues: CASREVEVYNEQFF. V usage is TRBV5-1 and J usage is TRBJ2-1; tentative D call: TRBD2 (5 bases). Germline V gives CDR1 SGHRS, CDR2 YFSETQ. The V gene lost 5 bases and the J gene lost 4 bases, with 13 bases spanning the gap. The CDR3 is 14 residues long.

The count of this clone is one. V gene TRBV5-1 combines with J gene TRBJ2-1, with 13 bases fitting TRBD2. Trimming removed 3 bases from V and 8 bases from J; junction bases left unmatched: 11. The CDR3 runs to 17 residues. Germline assignment: CDR1 SGHRS and CDR2 YFSETQ. For the CDR3, the DNA is TGCGCCAGCAGCTCGAACCCGGGACTAGCGGGATTGTATGAGCAGTTCTTC. It translates to CASSSNPGLAGLYEQFF.

The rearrangement links TRBV3-1 (or the pseudogene TRBV3-2) to TRBJ2-3; the match to TRBD2 covers 14 bases. Germline CDR1 and CDR2: LGHDT and YNNKEL (reference sequence). This CDR3 comprises 18 residues. The V gene end was trimmed by 6 bases and the J gene end by 0 bases; junction bases not matched to a gene: 8. The CDR3 spells CASSPGTSGSYSTDTQYF. CDR3 DNA sequence: TGTGCCAGCAGTCCCGGGACTAGCGGGAGTTACAGCACAGATACGCAGTATTTT.

This clone has just a few counts. Other nucleotide sequences from this sample produce the same CDR3. The rearrangement links TRBV7-2 to TRBJ2-7; 8 bases align to TRBD2. The germline V gene has CDR1 SGHTA and CDR2 FQGNSA. V was pared by 1 base and J by 3 bases, with 5 bases of the junction left unmatched. CDR3 length: 15 amino acids. CDR3 nucleotide sequence: TGTGCCAGCAGCTTAGGCGCGGGAGGACTCTACGAGCAGTACTTC. Protein: CASSLGAGGLYEQYF.

The rearrangement joins TRBV7-3 to TRBJ2-1; D is undetermined. CDR3 size: 12 residues. V was shortened by 6 bases and J by 8 bases, with 11 bases between the two germline ends. Germline V gene data show CDR1 as SGHTA and CDR2 as FQGTGA. CDR3 nucleotide sequence: TGTGCCAGCAGTGACTCTCCCTATGAGCAGTTCTTC. It encodes CASSDSPYEQFF.

This clone has only a few counts. The chain couples TRBV20-1 to TRBJ2-7; TRBD2 might be the D (5 bases). Looked up from germline, CDR1 is DFQATT and CDR2 is SNEGSKA (reference sequence). Deletions cut 3 bases from V and 0 bases from J, with 12 bases between. CDR3 length: 14 residues. CDR3 in DNA: TGCAGTGCTAGTCGACGGGAAAGCTCCTACGAGCAGTACTTC. Translating it yields CSASRRESSYEQYF.

The chain links TRBV7-3 to TRBJ1-1; D is unresolved. The V end lost 5 bases, the J end lost 1 base, and 11 bases lay between the germline ends. Looked up from germline, CDR1 is SGHTA and CDR2 is FQGTGA. The CDR3 is 14 residues long. Written as DNA, the CDR3 is TGTGCCAGCAGCCGCGGGGTCCCGAACACTGAAGCTTTCTTT. As protein: CASSRGVPNTEAFF.

The chain recombines TRBV28 with TRBJ1-4; tentative D call: TRBD1 (6 bases). Germline lookup yields CDR1 MDHEN and CDR2 SYDVKM. This CDR3 region has 16 residues. Trimming pared 2 bases from V and 4 bases from J, leaving 14 bases between. This CDR3 reads CASSLRTVRVNEKLFF. The CDR3 DNA reads TGTGCCAGCAGTTTACGGACAGTCAGGGTTAATGAAAAACTGTTTTTT.

The chain carries TRBV12-3 or TRBV12-4 and TRBJ1-5; D gene uncertain. There are 12 residues in the CDR3. V lost 1 base, J lost 7 bases, and 5 bases lay in between. The CDR3 DNA reads TGTGCCAGCAGTTTAGTGGAGCAGCCCCAGCATTTT. This codes for CASSLVEQPQHF.

The rearrangement uses TRBV28 and TRBJ2-4, with 10 bases that match TRBD2. Trimming at V came to 5 bases and at J to 1 base, leaving 2 bases not matched to a gene. This CDR3 comprises 15 residues. CDR1 and CDR2 from the germline V gene are MDHEN and SYDVKM. The CDR3 loop is CASSGTSVAKNIQYF. CDR3 sequence (DNA): TGTGCCAGCAGTGGGACTAGCGTGGCCAAAAACATTCAGTACTTC.

The rearrangement joins TRBV7-9 to TRBJ2-3; 11 nucleotides agree with TRBD2. Losses at the gene ends were 0 bases for V and 6 bases for J; bases not matched to a gene: 11. Germline V CDR1 and CDR2: SEHNR, FQNEAQ (reference sequence). The CDR3 length is 18 residues. CDR3 in amino acids: CASSLAGLAGGFMDTQYF. The DNA for the CDR3 is TGTGCCAGCAGCTTAGCGGGCCTAGCGGGAGGTTTCATGGATACGCAGTATTTT.

The J gene is TRBJ1-2, the V gene TRBV5-1; no clear D gene. V lost 4 bases and J lost 6, with 16 bases in between. Germline V gene sequence: CDR1 SGHRS, CDR2 YFSETQ. There are 14 residues in the CDR3. This CDR3 reads CASSPGGPPDGYTF. The CDR3 DNA reads as TGCGCCAGCAGCCCGGGAGGGCCTCCTGATGGCTACACCTTC. Drawing the rest from reference TRBV5-1 and TRBJ1-2, the complete variable domain is KAGVTQTPRYLIKTRGQQVTLSCSPISGHRSVSWYQQTPGQGLQFLFEYFSETQRNKGNFPGRFSGRQFSNSRSEMNVSTLELGDSALYLCASSPGGPPDGYTFGSGTRLTVV.

The chain links TRBV7-2 to TRBJ2-5; possible D gene TRBD2, 5 bases. The CDR3 has 14 amino acids. Trimming removed 4 bases at V and 4 bases at J, with 13 bases between. Germline V gives CDR1 SGHTA, CDR2 FQGNSA. DNA for the CDR3: TGTGCCAGCAGCTCCGACGAGGGCCGAGAGACCCAGTACTTC. Translating it yields CASSSDEGRETQYF.

The rearrangement links TRBV3-1 (or the pseudogene TRBV3-2) to TRBJ1-4; possible D gene TRBD1, 5 bases. Germline-derived CDR1 and CDR2 are LGHDT and YNNKEL (reference sequence). The CDR3 loop spans 13 amino acids. The germline V and J ends were trimmed by 6 bases and 5 bases, with 10 bases remaining between them. CDR3 loop: CASSKQENEKLFF. In DNA, the CDR3 is TGTGCCAGCAGTAAACAGGAGAATGAAAAACTGTTTTTT.

In DNA form, the CDR3 reads TGTGCCTGGAGTGTTTCAGCGGGAGTACCCGAGACCCAGTACTTC. It is translated as CAWSVSAGVPETQYF. V usage is TRBV30 and J usage is TRBJ2-5, with 8 positions matching TRBD2. CDR3 size: 15 residues. Per the germline V gene, CDR1 is GTSNPN and CDR2 is SVGIG (reference sequence). V trimming: 0 bases; J trimming: 5 bases; junction bases outside the gene matches: 8.

The CDR3 coding sequence is TGTGCCAGCAGTTTGAGCCAGGGAGAGACCCAGTACTTC. This sequence encodes CASSLSQGETQYF. This chain uses TRBV12-3 or TRBV12-4 with TRBJ2-5; tentative D call: TRBD1 (5 bases). V was pared by 3 bases and J by 4 bases, with 9 bases between. The CDR3 consists of 13 residues.

For this clone: Other DNA sequences from this sample encode an identical CDR3 as well. The gene calls are TRBV7-9 and TRBJ2-3, with 12 bases fitting TRBD2. Per germline, CDR1 SEHNR and CDR2 FQNEAQ (reference sequence). The CDR3 contains 15 residues. V shed 1 base, J shed 4 bases, and the junction held 0 bases outside the gene matches. The CDR3 loop is CASSLGLAGADTQYF. The CDR3, as DNA: TGTGCCAGCAGCTTAGGACTAGCGGGAGCAGATACGCAGTATTTT.

This chain links TRBV28 with TRBJ1-1; D remains unclear. This CDR3 contains 14 residues. Germline CDR1 reads MDHEN; CDR2 reads SYDVKM. V lost 2 bases to trimming and J lost 2 bases, with 9 bases between them. The CDR3 DNA follows: TGTGCCAGCAGTTTACCTACAGTAAACACTGAAGCTTTCTTT. This translates into CASSLPTVNTEAFF.

The chain carries TRBV29-1 and TRBJ2-7; 7 bases align to TRBD1. Germline CDR1 reads SQVTM; CDR2 reads ANQGSEA. The CDR3 length is 12 residues. The V segment lost 6 bases and the J segment 4 bases; nucleotides outside the gene matches: 6. CDR3 loop: CSVNRGPYEQYF. The CDR3 DNA follows: TGCAGCGTGAACAGGGGCCCGTACGAGCAGTACTTC.